This T cell receptor beta chain comes out of a study of blood T cell repertoires in COVID-19. For the study at large: T cells, B-cell-depleted T cells, or PBMCs supplied cDNA or gDNA.

The repertoire was sequenced with immunoSEQ multiplex PCR; TCRdb's copy has only in-frame clones and lacks some. The data hold roughly 380,000 clones, with around nine tenths observed a single time. V was pared by 2 bases and J by 1 base, with 15 bases between. The V gene's germline CDR1 is SEHNR and CDR2 FQNEAQ (reference sequence). This CDR3 contains 17 residues. Material: PBMCs or T cells enriched from blood (not recorded which). The chain links TRBV7-9 to TRBJ1-3; possible D gene TRBD1, 6 bases. The sequence was collected from a woman between 25 and 40 years old who had been exposed to COVID-19. The CDR3, as DNA: TGTGCCAGCAGCTTATGGGGGCGCGTGGAGTCTGGAAACACCATATATTTT. It encodes CASSLWGRVESGNTIYF.